The sequence of this T cell receptor (beta chain) was determined in a study of neurological immune-mediated disorders. cDNA was made by 5'RACE with 10-nucleotide random UMIs. TCRdb re-analysed the 5' RACE reads in MiXCR, keeping a single row per CDR3 protein. The sample lists 55,000 to 60,000 distinct CDR3 sequences, approximately 4% occurring once. Trimming took off 6 bases at V and 4 bases at J, with 12 bases between the two ends. Per the germline V gene, CDR1 is LGHNA and CDR2 is YNFKEQ. The CDR3 spans 14 residues. This clonotype was seen many times. The unsorted libraries were prepared from 2 million PBMCs (stored at -80 C).

This clonotype was obtained from a woman aged 25 to 39 with multiple sclerosis. Source material: PBMCs. The V gene is TRBV4-2, the J gene TRBJ2-2; a weak D match, TRBD2 (5 bases). The CDR3 region is CASRSQRATGELFF. For the CDR3, the DNA is TGTGCCAGCAGGAGTCAGAGGGCCACCGGGGAGCTGTTTTTT.